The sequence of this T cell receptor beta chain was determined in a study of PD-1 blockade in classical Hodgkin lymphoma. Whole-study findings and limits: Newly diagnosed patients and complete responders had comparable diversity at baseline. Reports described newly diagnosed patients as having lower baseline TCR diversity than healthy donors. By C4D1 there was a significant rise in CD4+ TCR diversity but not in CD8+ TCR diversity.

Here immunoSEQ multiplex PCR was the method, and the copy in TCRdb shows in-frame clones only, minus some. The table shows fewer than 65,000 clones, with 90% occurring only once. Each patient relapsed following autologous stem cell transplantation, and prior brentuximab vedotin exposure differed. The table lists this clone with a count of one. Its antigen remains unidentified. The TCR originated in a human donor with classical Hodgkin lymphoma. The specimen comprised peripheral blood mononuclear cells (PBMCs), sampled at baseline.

In DNA, the CDR3 is TGTGCCACCAGCAGACAGGGTCTAGAAAAACTGTTTTTT. This gives the protein CATSRQGLEKLFF. The chain carries TRBV15 and TRBJ1-4, with a possible D match to TRBD1 (5 bases). Trimming removed 2 bases from V and 8 bases from J, with 9 bases in between. The germline gives CDR1 LNHNV, CDR2 YYDKDF (reference sequence). This CDR3 region has 13 residues.